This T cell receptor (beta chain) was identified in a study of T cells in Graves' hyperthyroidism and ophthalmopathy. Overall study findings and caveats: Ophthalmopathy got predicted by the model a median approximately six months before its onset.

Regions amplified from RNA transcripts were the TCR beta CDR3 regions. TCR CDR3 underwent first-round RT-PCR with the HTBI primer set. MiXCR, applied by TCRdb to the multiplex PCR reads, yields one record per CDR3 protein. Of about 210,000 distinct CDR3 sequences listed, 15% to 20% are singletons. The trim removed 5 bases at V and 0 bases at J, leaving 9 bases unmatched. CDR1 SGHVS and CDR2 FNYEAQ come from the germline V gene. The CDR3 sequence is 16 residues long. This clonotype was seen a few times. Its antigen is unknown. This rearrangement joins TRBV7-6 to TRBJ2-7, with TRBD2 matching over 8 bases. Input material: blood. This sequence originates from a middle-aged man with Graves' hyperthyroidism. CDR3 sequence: CASSRGLSGGSYEQYF. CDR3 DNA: TGTGCCAGCAGCCGAGGCTTGAGCGGGGGCTCCTACGAGCAGTACTTC.